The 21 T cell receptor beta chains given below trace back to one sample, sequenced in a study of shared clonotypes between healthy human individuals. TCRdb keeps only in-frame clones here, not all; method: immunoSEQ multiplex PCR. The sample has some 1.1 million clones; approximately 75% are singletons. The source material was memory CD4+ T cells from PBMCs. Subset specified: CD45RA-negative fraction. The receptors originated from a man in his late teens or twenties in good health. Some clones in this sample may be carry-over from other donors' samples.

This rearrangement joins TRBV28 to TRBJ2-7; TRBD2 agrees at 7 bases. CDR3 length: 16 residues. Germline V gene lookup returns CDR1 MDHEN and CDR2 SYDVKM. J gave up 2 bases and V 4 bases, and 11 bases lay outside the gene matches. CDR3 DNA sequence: TGTGCCAGCAGTTACCCCTTGGACGGGAGGCCCTACGAGCAGTACTTC. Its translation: CASSYPLDGRPYEQYF. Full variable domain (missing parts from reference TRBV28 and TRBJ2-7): DVKVTQSSRYLVKRTGEKVFLECVQDMDHENMFWYRQDPGLGLRLIYFSYDVKMKEKGDIPEGYSVSREKKERFSLILESASTNQTSMYLCASSYPLDGRPYEQYFGPGTRLTVT.

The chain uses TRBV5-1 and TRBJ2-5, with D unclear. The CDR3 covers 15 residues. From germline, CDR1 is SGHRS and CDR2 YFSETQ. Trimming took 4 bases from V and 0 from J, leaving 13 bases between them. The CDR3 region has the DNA TGCGCCAGCAGCCGAATATCAGCGTACCAAGAGACCCAGTACTTC. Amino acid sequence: CASSRISAYQETQYF. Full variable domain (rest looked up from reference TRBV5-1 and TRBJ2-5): KAGVTQTPRYLIKTRGQQVTLSCSPISGHRSVSWYQQTPGQGLQFLFEYFSETQRNKGNFPGRFSGRQFSNSRSEMNVSTLELGDSALYLCASSRISAYQETQYFGPGTRLLVL.

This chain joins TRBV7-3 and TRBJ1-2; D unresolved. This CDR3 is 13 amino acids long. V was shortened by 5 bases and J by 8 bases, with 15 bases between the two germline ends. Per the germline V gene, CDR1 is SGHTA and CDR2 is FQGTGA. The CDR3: CASSLLGSYGYTF. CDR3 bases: TGTGCCAGCAGCCTCCTAGGCTCTTACGGCTACACCTTC.

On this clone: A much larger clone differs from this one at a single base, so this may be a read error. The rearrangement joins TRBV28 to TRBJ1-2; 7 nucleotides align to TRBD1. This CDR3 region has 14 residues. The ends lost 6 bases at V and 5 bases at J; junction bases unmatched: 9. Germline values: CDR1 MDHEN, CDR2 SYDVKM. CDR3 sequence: CASRTTGARYGYTF. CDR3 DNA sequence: TGTGCCAGCAGAACTACAGGGGCCCGGTATGGCTACACCTTC.

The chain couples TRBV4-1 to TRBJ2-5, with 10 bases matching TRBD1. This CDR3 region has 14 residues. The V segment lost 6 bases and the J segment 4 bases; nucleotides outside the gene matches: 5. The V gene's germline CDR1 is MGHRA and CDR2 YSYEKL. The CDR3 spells CASRRQGAGETQYF. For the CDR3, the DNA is TGCGCCAGCAGAAGACAGGGGGCGGGAGAGACCCAGTACTTC.

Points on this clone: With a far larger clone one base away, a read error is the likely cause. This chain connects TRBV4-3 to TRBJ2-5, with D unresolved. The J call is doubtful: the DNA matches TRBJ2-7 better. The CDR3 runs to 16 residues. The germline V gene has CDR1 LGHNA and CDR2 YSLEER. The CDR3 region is CASSQGLSVLRAEQYF. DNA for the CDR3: TGCGCCAGCAGCCAGGGATTATCGGTACTCCGGGCCGAGCAGTACTTC.

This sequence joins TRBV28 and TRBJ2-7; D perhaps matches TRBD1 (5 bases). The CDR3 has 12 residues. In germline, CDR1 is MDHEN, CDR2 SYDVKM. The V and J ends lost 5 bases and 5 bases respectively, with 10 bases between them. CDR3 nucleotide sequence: TGTGCCAGCAGTGGCAGGGTCCACGAGCAGTACTTC. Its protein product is CASSGRVHEQYF.

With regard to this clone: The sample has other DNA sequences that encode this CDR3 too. In DNA form, the CDR3 reads TGTGCCAGCAGCGTGGGGGGGACTAATGAAAAACTGTTTTTT. Translated: CASSVGGTNEKLFF. The chain has TRBV9 and TRBJ1-4; D is possibly TRBD1 (5 bases). This CDR3 is 14 amino acids long. Deletions cut 2 bases from V and 2 bases from J, with 7 bases between. Germline V gene data show CDR1 as SGDLS and CDR2 as YYNGEE.

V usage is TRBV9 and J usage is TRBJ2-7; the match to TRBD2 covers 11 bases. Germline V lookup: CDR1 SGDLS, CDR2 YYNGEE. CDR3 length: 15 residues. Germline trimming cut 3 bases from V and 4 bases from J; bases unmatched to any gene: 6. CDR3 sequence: CASSGPTSGIYEQYF. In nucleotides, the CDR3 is TGTGCCAGCAGCGGCCCGACTAGCGGGATTTACGAGCAGTACTTC.

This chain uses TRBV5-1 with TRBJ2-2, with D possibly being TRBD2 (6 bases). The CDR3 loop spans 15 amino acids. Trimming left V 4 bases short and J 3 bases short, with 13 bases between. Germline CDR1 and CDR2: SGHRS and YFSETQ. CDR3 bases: TGCGCCAGCAGCCACCGGGACTCGTACACCGGGGAGCTGTTTTTT. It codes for CASSHRDSYTGELFF.

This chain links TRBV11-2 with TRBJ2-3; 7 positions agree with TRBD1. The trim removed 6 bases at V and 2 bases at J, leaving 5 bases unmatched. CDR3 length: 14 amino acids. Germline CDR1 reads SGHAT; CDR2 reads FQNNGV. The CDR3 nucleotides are TGTGCCAGCAGTCCAGACAGGGCCACAGATACGCAGTATTTT. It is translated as CASSPDRATDTQYF.

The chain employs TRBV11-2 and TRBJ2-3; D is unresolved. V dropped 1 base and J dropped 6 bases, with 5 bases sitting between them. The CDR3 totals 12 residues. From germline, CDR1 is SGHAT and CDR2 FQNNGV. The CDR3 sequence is CASSLVGDTQYF. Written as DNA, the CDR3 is TGTGCCAGCAGCTTAGTTGGGGATACGCAGTATTTT.

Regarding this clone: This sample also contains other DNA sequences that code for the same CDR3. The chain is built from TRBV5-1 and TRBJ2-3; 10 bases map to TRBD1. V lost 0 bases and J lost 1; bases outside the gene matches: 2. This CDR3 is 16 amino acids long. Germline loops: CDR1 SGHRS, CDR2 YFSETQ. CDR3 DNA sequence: TGCGCCAGCAGCTTGGGAGGGACAGGGGGCACAGATACGCAGTATTTT. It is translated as CASSLGGTGGTDTQYF.

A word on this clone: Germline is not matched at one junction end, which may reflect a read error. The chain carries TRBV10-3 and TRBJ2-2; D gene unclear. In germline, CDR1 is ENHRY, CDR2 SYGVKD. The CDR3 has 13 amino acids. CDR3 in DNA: TGTGCCATCACTGAGTTGGGAACCGGGGAGCTGTTTTTT. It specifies CAITELGTGELFF.

This CDR3 is CASSSTRHGGGYTF. The CDR3 nucleotides read TGTGCCAGCAGCTCCACCCGACACGGAGGTGGCTACACCTTC. The chain employs TRBV28 and TRBJ1-2, with D hard to call. The CDR3 loop spans 14 amino acids. Between the trimmed V and J ends, which lost 6 bases and 7 bases, there was a span of 18 bases. From germline, CDR1 is MDHEN and CDR2 SYDVKM.

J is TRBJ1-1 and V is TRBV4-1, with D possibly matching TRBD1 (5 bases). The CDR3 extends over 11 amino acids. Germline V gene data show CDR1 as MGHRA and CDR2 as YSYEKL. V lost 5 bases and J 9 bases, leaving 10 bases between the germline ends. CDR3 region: CASSARDQAFF. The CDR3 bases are TGCGCCAGCAGCGCCCGGGACCAAGCTTTCTTT.

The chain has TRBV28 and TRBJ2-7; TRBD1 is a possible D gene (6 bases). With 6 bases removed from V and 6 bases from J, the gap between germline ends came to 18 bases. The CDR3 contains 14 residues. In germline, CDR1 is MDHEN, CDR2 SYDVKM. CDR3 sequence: CASSREQGSAEQYF. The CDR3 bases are TGTGCCAGCAGCCGGGAACAGGGCTCTGCCGAGCAGTACTTC.

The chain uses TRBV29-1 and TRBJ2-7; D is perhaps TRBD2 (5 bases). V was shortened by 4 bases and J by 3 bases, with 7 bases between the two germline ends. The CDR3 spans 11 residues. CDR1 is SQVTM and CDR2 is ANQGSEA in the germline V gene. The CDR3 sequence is CSVGEHYEQYF. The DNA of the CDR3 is TGCAGCGTTGGGGAGCACTACGAGCAGTACTTC.

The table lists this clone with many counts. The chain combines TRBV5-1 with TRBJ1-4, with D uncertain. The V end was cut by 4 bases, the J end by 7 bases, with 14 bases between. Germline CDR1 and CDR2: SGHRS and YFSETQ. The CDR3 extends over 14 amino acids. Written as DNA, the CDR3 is TGCGCCAGCAGCACCACTGGGTGGGGTGAAAAACTGTTTTTT. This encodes CASSTTGWGEKLFF.

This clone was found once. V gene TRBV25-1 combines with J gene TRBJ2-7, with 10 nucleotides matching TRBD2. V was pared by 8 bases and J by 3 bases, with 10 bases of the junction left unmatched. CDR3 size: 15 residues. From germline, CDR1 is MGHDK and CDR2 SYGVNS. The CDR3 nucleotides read TGTGCCAGCGGACCCGGGACTAGCGCATACTACGAGCAGTACTTC. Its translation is CASGPGTSAYYEQYF.

The CDR3 DNA follows: TGCGCCAGCAGCCCGTCAGGGTTGTATGAAAAACTGTTTTTT. Amino acids: CASSPSGLYEKLFF. This rearrangement joins TRBV5-1 to TRBJ1-4, with a tentative D call TRBD1 (5 bases). This CDR3 has 14 amino acids. The V end was cut by 4 bases, the J end by 6 bases, with 13 bases between. The germline V gene encodes CDR1 SGHRS and CDR2 YFSETQ.